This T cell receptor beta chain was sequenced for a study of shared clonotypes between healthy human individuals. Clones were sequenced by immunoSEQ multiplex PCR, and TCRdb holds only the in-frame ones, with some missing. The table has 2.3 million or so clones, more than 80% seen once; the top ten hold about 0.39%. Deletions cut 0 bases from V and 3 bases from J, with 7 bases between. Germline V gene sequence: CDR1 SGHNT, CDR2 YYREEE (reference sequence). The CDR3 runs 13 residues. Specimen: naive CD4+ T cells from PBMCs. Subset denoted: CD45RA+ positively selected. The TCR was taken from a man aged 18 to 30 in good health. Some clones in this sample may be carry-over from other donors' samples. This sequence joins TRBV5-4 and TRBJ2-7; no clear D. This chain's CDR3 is CASSLGSHYEQYF. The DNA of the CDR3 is TGTGCCAGCAGCTTGGGCAGCCACTACGAGCAGTACTTC.